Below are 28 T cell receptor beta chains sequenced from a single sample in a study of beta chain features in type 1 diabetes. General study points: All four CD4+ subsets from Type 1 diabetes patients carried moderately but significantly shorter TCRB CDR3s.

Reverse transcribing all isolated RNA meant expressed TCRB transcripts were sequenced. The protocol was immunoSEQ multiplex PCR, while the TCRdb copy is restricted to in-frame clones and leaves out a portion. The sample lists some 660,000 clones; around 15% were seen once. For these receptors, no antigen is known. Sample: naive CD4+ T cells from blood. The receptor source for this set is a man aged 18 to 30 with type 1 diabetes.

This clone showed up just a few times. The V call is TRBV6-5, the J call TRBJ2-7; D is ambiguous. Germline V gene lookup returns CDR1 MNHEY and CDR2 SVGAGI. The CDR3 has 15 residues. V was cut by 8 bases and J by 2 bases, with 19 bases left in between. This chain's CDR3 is CASAWLTRRTYEQYF. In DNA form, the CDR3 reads TGTGCCAGCGCCTGGCTAACGCGCAGAACCTACGAGCAGTACTTC.

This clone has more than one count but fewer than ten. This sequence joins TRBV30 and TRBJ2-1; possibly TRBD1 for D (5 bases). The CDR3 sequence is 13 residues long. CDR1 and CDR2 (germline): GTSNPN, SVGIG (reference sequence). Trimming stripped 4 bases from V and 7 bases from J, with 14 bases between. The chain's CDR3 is CAWTGRAGNEQFF. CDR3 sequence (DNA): TGTGCCTGGACTGGCAGGGCAGGGAATGAGCAGTTCTTC.

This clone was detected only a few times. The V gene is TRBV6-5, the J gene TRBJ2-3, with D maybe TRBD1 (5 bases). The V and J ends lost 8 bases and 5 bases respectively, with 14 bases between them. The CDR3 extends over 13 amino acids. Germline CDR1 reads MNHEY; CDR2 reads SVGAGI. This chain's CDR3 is CASPPGLGDTQYF. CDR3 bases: TGTGCCAGCCCGCCAGGGCTGGGAGATACGCAGTATTTT.

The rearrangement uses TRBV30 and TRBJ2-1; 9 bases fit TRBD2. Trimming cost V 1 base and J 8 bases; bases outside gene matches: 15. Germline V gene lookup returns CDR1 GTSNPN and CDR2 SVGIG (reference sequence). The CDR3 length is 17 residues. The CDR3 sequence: CAWSGAKTSGSLDEQFF. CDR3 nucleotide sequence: TGTGCCTGGAGTGGCGCCAAGACTAGCGGAAGCTTGGATGAGCAGTTCTTC.

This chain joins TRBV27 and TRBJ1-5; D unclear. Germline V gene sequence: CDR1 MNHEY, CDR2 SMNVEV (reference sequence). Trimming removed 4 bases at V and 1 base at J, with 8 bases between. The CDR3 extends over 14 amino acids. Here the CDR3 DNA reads TGTGCCAGCAGTTGGAGGGCAAGCAATCAGCCCCAGCATTTT. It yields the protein CASSWRASNQPQHF.

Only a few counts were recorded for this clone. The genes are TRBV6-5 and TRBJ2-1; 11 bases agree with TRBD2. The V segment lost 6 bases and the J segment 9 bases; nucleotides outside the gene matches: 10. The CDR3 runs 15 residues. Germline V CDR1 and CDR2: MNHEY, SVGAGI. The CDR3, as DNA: TGTGCCAGCAGAAGACTAGCGGGACTGGGGAGTGAGCAGTTCTTC. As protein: CASRRLAGLGSEQFF.

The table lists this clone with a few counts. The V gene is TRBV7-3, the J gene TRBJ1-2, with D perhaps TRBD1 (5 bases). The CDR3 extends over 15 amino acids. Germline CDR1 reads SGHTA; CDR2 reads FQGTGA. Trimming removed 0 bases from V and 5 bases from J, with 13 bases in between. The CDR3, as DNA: TGTGCCAGCAGCTTAACGTCAGCAGGGCAGTATGGCTACACCTTC. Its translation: CASSLTSAGQYGYTF.

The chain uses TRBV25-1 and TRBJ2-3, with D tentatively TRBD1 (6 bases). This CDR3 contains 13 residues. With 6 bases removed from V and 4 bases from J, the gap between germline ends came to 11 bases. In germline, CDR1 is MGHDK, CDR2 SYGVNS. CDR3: CASRSTGPDTQYF. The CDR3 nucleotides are TGTGCCAGCAGATCGACAGGCCCAGATACGCAGTATTTT.

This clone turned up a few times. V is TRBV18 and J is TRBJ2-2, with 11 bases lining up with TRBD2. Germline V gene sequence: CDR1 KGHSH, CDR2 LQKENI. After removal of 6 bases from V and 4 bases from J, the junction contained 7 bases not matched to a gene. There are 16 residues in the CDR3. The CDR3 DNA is TGTGCCAGCTCTCCCCGGACTAGCGGGCTCACCGGGGAGCTGTTTTTT. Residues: CASSPRTSGLTGELFF.

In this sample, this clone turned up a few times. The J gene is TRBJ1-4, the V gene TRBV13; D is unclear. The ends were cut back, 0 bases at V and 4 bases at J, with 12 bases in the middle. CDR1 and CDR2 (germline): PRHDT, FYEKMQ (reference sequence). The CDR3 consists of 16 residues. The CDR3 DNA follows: TGTGCCAGCAGCTTAGGCCACGATAGGGATAATGAAAAACTGTTTTTT. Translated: CASSLGHDRDNEKLFF.

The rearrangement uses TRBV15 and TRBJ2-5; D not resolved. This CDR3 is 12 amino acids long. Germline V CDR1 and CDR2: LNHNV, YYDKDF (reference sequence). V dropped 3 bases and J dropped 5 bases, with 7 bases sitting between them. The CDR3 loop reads CATSSPRETQYF. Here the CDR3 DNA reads TGTGCCACCAGCAGCCCTAGGGAGACCCAGTACTTC.

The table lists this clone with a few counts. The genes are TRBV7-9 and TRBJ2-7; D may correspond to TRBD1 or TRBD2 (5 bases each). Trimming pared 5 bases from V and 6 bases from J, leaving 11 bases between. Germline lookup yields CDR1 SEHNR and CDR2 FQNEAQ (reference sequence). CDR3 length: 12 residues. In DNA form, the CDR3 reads TGTGCCAGCAGCCGGGGACGACGCGAGCAGTACTTC. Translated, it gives CASSRGRREQYF. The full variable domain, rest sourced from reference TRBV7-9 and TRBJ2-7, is DTGVSQNPRHKITKRGQNVTFRCDPISEHNRLYWYRQTLGQGPEFLTYFQNEAQLEKSRLLSDRFSAERPKGSFSTLEIQRTEQGDSAMYLCASSRGRREQYFGPGTRLTVT.

The CDR3 loop reads CASSRPGAYHNSPLHF. The DNA for the CDR3 is TGTGCCAGCAGTCGGCCAGGGGCGTACCATAATTCACCCCTCCACTTT. The rearrangement links TRBV27 to TRBJ1-6; D is perhaps TRBD1 (6 bases). The germline V gene has CDR1 MNHEY and CDR2 SMNVEV (reference sequence). The CDR3 is 16 amino acids. V lost 5 bases to trimming and J lost 5 bases, with 16 bases between them.

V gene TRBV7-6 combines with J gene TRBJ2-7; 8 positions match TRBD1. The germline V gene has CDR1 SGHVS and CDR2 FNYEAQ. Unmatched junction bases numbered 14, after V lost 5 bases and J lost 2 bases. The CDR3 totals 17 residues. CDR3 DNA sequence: TGTGCCAGCAGCCCGGATAGGCCGGGACAGGATCCCTACGAGCAGTACTTC. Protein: CASSPDRPGQDPYEQYF.

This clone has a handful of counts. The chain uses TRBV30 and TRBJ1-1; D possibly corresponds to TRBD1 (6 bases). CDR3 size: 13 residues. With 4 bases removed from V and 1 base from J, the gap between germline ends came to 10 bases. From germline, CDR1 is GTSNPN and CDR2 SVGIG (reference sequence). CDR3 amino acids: CAWKGGQNTEAFF. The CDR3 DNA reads TGTGCCTGGAAGGGGGGACAGAACACTGAAGCTTTCTTT.

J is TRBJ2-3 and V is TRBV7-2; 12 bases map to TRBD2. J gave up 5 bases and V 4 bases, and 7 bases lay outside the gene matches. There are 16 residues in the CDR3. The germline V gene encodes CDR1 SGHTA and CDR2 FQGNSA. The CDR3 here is CASSSSSGGAGDTQYF. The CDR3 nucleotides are TGTGCCAGCAGCTCGTCTAGCGGGGGGGCCGGAGATACGCAGTATTTT.

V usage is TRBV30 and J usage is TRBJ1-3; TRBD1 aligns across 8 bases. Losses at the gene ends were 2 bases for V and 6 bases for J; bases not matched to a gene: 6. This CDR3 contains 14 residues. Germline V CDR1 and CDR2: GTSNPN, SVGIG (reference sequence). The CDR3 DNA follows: TGTGCCTGGAGTTTAGGACAGGGCTTAAACACCATATATTTT. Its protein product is CAWSLGQGLNTIYF. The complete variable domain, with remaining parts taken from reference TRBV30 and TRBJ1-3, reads SQTIHQWPATLVQPVGSPLSLECTVEGTSNPNLYWYRQAAGRGLQLLFYSVGIGQISSEVPQNLSASRPQDRQFILSSKKLLLSDSGFYLCAWSLGQGLNTIYFGEGSWLTVV.

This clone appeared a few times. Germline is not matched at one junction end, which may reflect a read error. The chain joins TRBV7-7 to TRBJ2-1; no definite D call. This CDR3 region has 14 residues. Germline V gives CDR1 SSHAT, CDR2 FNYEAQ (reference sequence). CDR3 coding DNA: TGTGCTAGCAGCCCTTCGATAGTGTCGTTGCTGCAGTTCTTC. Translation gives CASSPSIVSLLQFF.

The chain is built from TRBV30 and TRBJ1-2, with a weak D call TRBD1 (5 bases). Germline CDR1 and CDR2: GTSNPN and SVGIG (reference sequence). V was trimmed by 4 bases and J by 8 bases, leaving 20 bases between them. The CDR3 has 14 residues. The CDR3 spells CAWNYPDGARGYTF. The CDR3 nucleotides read TGTGCCTGGAACTACCCAGACGGGGCAAGAGGCTACACCTTC.

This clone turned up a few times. The CDR3 DNA reads as TGTGCCAGCACCCAAAGGACTGGAGCCTACGAGCAGTACTTC. Protein: CASTQRTGAYEQYF. The V gene is TRBV5-6, the J gene TRBJ2-7, with D maybe TRBD2 (5 bases). Germline V lookup: CDR1 SGHDT, CDR2 YYEEEE. The CDR3 spans 14 residues. The V and J ends lost 6 bases and 2 bases respectively, with 15 bases between them. Combining the CDR3 with reference TRBV5-6 and TRBJ2-7 gives the whole variable domain DAGVTQSPTHLIKTRGQQVTLRCSPKSGHDTVSWYQQALGQGPQFIFQYYEEEERQRGNFPDRFSGHQFPNYSSELNVNALLLGDSALYLCASTQRTGAYEQYFGPGTRLTVT.

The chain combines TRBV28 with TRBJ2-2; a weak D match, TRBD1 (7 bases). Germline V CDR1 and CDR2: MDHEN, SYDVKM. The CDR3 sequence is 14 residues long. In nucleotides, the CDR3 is TGTGCTGTCGGGGGAGCAGGGGGCACCGGGGAGCTGTTTTTT. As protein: CAVGGAGGTGELFF.

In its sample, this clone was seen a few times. CDR3 nucleotides: TGTGTCTCGGGCGGGCTGAACACTGAAGCTTTCTTT. Protein sequence: CVSGGLNTEAFF. The chain links TRBV6-6 to TRBJ1-1; no firm D call. This CDR3 comprises 12 residues. The germline V gene encodes CDR1 MNHNY and CDR2 SVGAGI (reference sequence).

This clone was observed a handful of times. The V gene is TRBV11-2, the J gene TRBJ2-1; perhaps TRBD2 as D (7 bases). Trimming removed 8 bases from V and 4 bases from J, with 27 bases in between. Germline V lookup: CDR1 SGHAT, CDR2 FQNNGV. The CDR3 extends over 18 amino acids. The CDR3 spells CASVGMLGGSRGYNEQFF. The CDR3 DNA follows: TGTGCCAGCGTGGGTATGCTAGGCGGGAGTAGGGGGTACAATGAGCAGTTCTTC.

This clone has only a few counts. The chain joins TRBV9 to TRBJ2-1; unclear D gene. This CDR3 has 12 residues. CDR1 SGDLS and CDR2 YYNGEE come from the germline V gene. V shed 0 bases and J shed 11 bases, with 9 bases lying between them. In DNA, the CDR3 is TGTGCCAGCAGCGTAGGCTCGAGCCAGCAGTTCTTC. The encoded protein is CASSVGSSQQFF.

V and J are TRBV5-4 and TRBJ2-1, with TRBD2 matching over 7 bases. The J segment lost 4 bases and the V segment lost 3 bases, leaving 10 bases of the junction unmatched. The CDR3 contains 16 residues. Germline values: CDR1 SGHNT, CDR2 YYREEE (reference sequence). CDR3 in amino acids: CASSYNTWGGYNEQFF. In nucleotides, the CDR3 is TGTGCCAGCAGCTATAATACATGGGGGGGATACAATGAGCAGTTCTTC.

The DNA of the CDR3 is TGTGCCAGCTCACCAGCAGACTATGGCTACACCTTC. Its protein product is CASSPADYGYTF. The J gene is TRBJ1-2, the V gene TRBV18; no clear D gene. The CDR3 length is 12 residues. V lost 2 bases and J lost 3, with 4 bases in between. Looked up from germline, CDR1 is KGHSH and CDR2 is LQKENI.

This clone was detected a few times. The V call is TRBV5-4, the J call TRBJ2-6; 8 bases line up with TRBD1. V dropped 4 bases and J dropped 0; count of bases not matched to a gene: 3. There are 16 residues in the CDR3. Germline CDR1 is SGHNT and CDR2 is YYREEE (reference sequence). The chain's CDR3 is CASSQGAASGANVLTF. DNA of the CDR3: TGTGCCAGCAGCCAGGGGGCAGCCTCTGGGGCCAACGTCCTGACTTTC.

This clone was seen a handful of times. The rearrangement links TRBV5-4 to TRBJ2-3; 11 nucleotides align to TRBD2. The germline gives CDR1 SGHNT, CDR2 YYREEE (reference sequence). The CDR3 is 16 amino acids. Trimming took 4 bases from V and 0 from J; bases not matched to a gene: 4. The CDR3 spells CASSPRTSGSTDTQYF. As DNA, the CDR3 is TGTGCCAGCAGCCCCCGGACTAGCGGGAGCACAGATACGCAGTATTTT.